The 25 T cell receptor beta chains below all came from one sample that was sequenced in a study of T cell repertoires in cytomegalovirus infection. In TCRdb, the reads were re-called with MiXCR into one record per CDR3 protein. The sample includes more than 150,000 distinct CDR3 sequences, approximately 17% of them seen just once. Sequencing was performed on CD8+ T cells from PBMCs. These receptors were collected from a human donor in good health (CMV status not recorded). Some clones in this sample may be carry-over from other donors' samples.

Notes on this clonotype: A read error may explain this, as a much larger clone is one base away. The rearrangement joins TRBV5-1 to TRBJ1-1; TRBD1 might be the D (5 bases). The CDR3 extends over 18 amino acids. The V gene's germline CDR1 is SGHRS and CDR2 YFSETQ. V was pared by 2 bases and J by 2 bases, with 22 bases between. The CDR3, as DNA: TGCGCCAGCAGCTTAGGTGGTTCGGGGACGTGGATAAACACTGAAGCTTTCTTT. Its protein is CASSLGGSGTWINTEAFF.

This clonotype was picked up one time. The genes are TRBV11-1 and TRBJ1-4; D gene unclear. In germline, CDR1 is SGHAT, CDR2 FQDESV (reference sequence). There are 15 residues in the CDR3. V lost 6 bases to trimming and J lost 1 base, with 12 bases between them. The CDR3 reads CASRSLRLTNEKLFF. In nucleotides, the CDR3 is TGTGCCAGCAGGTCCTTACGACTAACTAATGAAAAACTGTTTTTT.

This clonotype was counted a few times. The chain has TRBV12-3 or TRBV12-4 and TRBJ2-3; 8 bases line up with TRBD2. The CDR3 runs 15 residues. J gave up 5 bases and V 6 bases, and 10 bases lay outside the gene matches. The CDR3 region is CASSRAAGVVDTQYF. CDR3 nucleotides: TGTGCCAGCAGCCGTGCAGCGGGAGTAGTAGATACGCAGTATTTT.

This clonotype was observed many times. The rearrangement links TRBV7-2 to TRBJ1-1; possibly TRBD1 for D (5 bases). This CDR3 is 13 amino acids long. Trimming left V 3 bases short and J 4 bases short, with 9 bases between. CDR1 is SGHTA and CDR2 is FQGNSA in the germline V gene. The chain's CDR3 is CASSFRGSTEAFF. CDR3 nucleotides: TGTGCCAGCAGCTTTCGGGGGTCCACTGAAGCTTTCTTT.

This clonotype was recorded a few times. Written as DNA, the CDR3 is TGTGCCAGCAGCACCGCCCTAGCGGGAGGGACCTACGAGCAGTACTTC. Translating it yields CASSTALAGGTYEQYF. The V call is TRBV7-9, the J call TRBJ2-7; TRBD2 agrees at 12 bases. The CDR3 spans 16 residues. The V segment lost 5 bases and the J segment 2 bases; nucleotides outside the gene matches: 7. CDR1 and CDR2 from the germline V gene are SEHNR and FQNEAQ (reference sequence).

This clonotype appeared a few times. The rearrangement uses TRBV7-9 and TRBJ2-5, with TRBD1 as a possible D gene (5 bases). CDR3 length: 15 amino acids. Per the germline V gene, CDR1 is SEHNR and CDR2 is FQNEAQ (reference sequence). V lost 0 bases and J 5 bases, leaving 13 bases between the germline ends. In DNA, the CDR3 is TGTGCCAGCAGCTTAGCGAGGCAGGGAAGGGAGACCCAGTACTTC. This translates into CASSLARQGRETQYF. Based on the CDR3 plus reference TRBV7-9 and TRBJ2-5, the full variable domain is DTGVSQNPRHKITKRGQNVTFRCDPISEHNRLYWYRQTLGQGPEFLTYFQNEAQLEKSRLLSDRFSAERPKGSFSTLEIQRTEQGDSAMYLCASSLARQGRETQYFGPGTRLLVL.

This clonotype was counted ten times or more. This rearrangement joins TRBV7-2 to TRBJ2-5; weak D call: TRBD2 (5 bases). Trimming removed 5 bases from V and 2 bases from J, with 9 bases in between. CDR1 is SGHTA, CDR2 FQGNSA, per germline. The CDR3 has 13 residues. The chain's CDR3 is CASSVRGQETQYF. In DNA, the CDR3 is TGTGCCAGCAGCGTTCGGGGTCAAGAGACCCAGTACTTC.

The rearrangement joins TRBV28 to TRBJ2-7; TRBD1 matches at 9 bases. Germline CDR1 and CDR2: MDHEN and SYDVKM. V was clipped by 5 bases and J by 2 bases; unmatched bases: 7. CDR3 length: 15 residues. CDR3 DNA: TGTGCCAGCAGTCCGTGGGACAGGGAACCCTACGAGCAGTACTTC. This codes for CASSPWDREPYEQYF.

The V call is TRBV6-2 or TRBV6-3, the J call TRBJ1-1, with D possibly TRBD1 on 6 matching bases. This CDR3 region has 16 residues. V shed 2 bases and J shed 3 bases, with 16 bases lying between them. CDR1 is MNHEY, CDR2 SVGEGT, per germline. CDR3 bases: TGTGCCAGCAGTTACCGTACCGGCAACAGGGACACTGAAGCTTTCTTT. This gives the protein CASSYRTGNRDTEAFF.

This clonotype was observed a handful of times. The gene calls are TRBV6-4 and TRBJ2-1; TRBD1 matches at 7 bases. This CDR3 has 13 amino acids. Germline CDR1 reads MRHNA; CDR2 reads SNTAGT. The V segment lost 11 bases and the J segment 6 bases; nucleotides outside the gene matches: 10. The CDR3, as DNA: TGTGCCCCACGGGGTAGGGGGCTCAATGAGCAGTTCTTC. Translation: CAPRGRGLNEQFF.

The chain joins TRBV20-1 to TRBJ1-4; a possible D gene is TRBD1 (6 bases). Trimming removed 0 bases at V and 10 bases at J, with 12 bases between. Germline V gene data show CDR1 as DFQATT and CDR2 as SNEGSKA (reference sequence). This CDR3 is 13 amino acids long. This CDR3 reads CSAREPGQGKLFF. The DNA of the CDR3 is TGCAGTGCTAGAGAACCGGGACAAGGAAAACTGTTTTTT.

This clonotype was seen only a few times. Here the CDR3 reads CASSSGQPGLNSPLHF. The CDR3 DNA sequence: TGTGCCAGCAGCTCGGGTCAACCGGGACTAAATTCACCCCTCCACTTT. V gene TRBV7-9 combines with J gene TRBJ1-6, with a possible D match to TRBD1 (5 bases). V dropped 4 bases and J dropped 7 bases, with 17 bases sitting between them. Germline CDR1 and CDR2: SEHNR and FQNEAQ (reference sequence). This CDR3 comprises 16 residues.

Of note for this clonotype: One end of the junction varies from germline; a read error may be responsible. CDR3 residues: CASSYWAGTSGF. DNA of the CDR3: TGTGCCAGCAGTTATTGGGCCGGGACTTCGGGCTTC. The chain combines TRBV7-3 with TRBJ2-7; D is perhaps TRBD2 (6 bases). The CDR3 length is 12 residues. Germline values: CDR1 SGHTA, CDR2 FQGTGA.

In DNA, the CDR3 is TGTGCCAGCGGACAGTTTTCCTACGAGCAGTACTTC. It translates to CASGQFSYEQYF. V and J are TRBV6-2 or TRBV6-3 and TRBJ2-7; D is perhaps TRBD1 (6 bases). Germline V lookup: CDR1 MNHEY, CDR2 SVGEGT. Trimming took 8 bases from V and 1 from J, leaving 9 bases between them. The CDR3 is made up of 12 amino acids.

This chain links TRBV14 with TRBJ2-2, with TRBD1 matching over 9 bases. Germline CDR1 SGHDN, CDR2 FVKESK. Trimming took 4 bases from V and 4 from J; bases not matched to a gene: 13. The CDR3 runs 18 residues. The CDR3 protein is CASSRPGQGLRGTGELFF. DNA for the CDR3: TGTGCCAGCAGCCGACCGGGACAGGGACTCCGTGGCACCGGGGAGCTGTTTTTT.

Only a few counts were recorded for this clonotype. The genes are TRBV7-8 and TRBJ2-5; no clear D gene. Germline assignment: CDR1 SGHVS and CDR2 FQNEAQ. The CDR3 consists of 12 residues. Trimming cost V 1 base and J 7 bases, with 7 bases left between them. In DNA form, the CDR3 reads TGTGCCAGCAGCTTAGAGGTTTGGACCCAGTACTTC. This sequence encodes CASSLEVWTQYF. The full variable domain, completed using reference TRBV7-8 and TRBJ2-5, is GAGVSQSPRYKVAKRGQDVALRCDPISGHVSLFWYQQALGQGPEFLTYFQNEAQLDKSGLPSDRFFAERPEGSVSTLKIQRTQQEDSAVYLCASSLEVWTQYFGPGTRLLVL.

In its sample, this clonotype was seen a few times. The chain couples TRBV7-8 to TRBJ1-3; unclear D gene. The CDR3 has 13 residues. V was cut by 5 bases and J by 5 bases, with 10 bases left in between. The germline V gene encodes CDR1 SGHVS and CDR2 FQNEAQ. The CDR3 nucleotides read TGTGCCAGCAGCCCCGCGAGTAGAAACACCATATATTTT. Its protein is CASSPASRNTIYF.

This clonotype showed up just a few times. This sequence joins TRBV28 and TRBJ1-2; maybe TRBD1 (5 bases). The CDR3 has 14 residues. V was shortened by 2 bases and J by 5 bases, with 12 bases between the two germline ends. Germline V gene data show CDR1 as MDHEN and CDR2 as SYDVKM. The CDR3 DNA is TGTGCCAGCAGTTTAAGGGCAGGGAGTTATGGCTACACCTTC. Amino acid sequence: CASSLRAGSYGYTF.

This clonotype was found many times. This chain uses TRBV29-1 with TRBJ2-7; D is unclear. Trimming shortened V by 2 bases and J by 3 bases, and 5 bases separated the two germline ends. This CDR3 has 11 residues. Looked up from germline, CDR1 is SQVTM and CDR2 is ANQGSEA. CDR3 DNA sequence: TGCAGCGTTGAAACGAACTACGAGCAGTACTTC. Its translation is CSVETNYEQYF.

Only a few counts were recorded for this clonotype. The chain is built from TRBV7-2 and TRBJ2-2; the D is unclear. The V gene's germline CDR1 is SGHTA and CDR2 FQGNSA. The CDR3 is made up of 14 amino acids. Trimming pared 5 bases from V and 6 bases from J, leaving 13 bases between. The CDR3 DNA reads TGTGCCAGCAGCCACCGTGAGGCATCCGGGGAGCTGTTTTTT. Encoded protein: CASSHREASGELFF.

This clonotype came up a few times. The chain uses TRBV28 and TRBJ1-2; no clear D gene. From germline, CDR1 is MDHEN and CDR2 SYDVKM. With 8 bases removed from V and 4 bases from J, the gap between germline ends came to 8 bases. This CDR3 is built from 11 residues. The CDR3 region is CASDGLYGYTF. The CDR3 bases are TGTGCCAGCGACGGACTCTATGGCTACACCTTC.

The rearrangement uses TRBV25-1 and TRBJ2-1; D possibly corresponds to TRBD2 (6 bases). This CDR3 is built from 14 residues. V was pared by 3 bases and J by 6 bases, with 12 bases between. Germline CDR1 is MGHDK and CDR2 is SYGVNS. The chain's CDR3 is CASSDRREVNEQFF. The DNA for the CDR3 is TGTGCCAGCAGTGACCGCAGGGAGGTCAATGAGCAGTTCTTC. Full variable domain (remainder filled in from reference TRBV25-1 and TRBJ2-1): EADIYQTPRYLVIGTGKKITLECSQTMGHDKMYWYQQDPGMELHLIHYSYGVNSTEKGDLSSESTVSRIRTEHFPLTLESARPSHTSQYLCASSDRREVNEQFFGPGTRLTVL.

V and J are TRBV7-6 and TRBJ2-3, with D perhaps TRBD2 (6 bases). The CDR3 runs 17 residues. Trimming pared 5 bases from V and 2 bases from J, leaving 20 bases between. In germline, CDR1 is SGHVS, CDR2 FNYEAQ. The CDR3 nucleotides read TGTGCCAGCAGCCCGCGCCCGGCGGGGACTCCCACAGATACGCAGTATTTT. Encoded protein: CASSPRPAGTPTDTQYF.

CDR3: CASSFTGGGKGTEAFF. In nucleotides, the CDR3 is TGTGCCAGCAGCTTTACAGGGGGCGGGAAGGGCACTGAAGCTTTCTTT. The chain employs TRBV7-6 and TRBJ1-1; 9 nucleotides align to TRBD1. The CDR3 has 16 amino acids. J gave up 4 bases and V 3 bases, and 9 bases lay outside the gene matches. Germline CDR1 is SGHVS and CDR2 is FNYEAQ.

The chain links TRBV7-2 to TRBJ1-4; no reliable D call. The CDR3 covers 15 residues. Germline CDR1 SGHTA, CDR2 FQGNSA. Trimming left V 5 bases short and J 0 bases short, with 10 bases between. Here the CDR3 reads CASSTSGATNEKLFF. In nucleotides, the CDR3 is TGTGCCAGCAGCACTAGTGGGGCAACTAATGAAAAACTGTTTTTT.